One and the same sample provided the 24 T cell receptor beta chains below, sequenced in a study of long-term antiretroviral therapy in people with HIV. Researchers ran immunoSEQ v3.0 at survey level. Method: immunoSEQ multiplex PCR; TCRdb's copy keeps in-frame clones and lacks some. The sample lists about 36,000 clones; more than 80% were seen once. Sequencing used unsorted PBMCs, obtained 3.4 years after starting antiretroviral therapy. These receptors were collected from a man aged 30 to 45 with HIV.

The chain joins TRBV19 to TRBJ1-5; 7 bases map to TRBD1. Germline V gives CDR1 LNHDA, CDR2 SQIVND (reference sequence). The CDR3 covers 13 residues. With V trimmed by 7 bases and J by 9 bases, 9 bases remained unmatched. This chain's CDR3 is CASMRDSSGPQHF. DNA of the CDR3: TGTGCCAGTATGAGGGACAGTAGCGGGCCCCAGCATTTT.

This chain connects TRBV5-1 to TRBJ1-6; the D is unclear. Trimming removed 0 bases at V and 10 bases at J, with 8 bases between. Per germline, CDR1 SGHRS and CDR2 YFSETQ. The CDR3 runs to 13 residues. The CDR3 loop is CASSLAPGSPLHF. In DNA form, the CDR3 reads TGCGCCAGCAGCTTGGCCCCCGGCTCACCCCTCCACTTT. Supplemented by reference TRBV5-1 and TRBJ1-6, the full variable domain reads KAGVTQTPRYLIKTRGQQVTLSCSPISGHRSVSWYQQTPGQGLQFLFEYFSETQRNKGNFPGRFSGRQFSNSRSEMNVSTLELGDSALYLCASSLAPGSPLHFGNGTRLTVT.

The V gene is TRBV25-1, the J gene TRBJ2-1, with D perhaps TRBD2 (5 bases). The germline V and J ends were trimmed by 3 bases and 8 bases, with 23 bases remaining between them. The CDR3 loop spans 17 amino acids. In germline, CDR1 is MGHDK, CDR2 SYGVNS. This CDR3 is CASSDPNPRGLLDEQFF. The CDR3, as DNA: TGTGCCAGCAGTGACCCGAACCCCCGAGGACTTTTAGATGAGCAGTTCTTC.

This chain uses TRBV7-8 with TRBJ2-2; 7 nucleotides align to TRBD1. V gave up 5 bases and J gave up 3 bases; unmatched junction bases: 9. This CDR3 spans 16 amino acids. Germline V gives CDR1 SGHVS, CDR2 FQNEAQ. CDR3 region: CASSDDPGQYTGELFF. The CDR3 DNA follows: TGTGCCAGCAGCGATGACCCGGGACAGTACACCGGGGAGCTGTTTTTT.

The chain links TRBV4-3 to TRBJ2-7; no clear D gene. Trimming shortened V by 2 bases and J by 5 bases, and 13 bases separated the two germline ends. Germline V gene data show CDR1 as LGHNA and CDR2 as YSLEER. This CDR3 contains 14 residues. The CDR3 DNA reads TGCGCCAGCAGCCAAAAGGGTAGGTATAACGAGCAGTACTTC. Protein product: CASSQKGRYNEQYF.

The rearrangement links TRBV6-5 to TRBJ1-1; D is perhaps TRBD1 (6 bases). This CDR3 is built from 12 residues. The V end was cut by 8 bases, the J end by 5 bases, with 12 bases between. Germline assignment: CDR1 MNHEY and CDR2 SVGAGI. The CDR3 region has the DNA TGTGCCAGCCAAGAGGGGGTAACTGAAGCTTTCTTT. This translates into CASQEGVTEAFF.

The chain carries TRBV11-2 and TRBJ2-7; no definite D call. V shed 5 bases and J shed 8 bases, with 10 bases lying between them. Germline CDR1 SGHAT, CDR2 FQNNGV. The CDR3 contains 11 residues. The CDR3 DNA reads as TGTGCCAGCAGCCCGGATACCCAGCAGTACTTC. Protein product: CASSPDTQQYF.

The chain couples TRBV6-1 to TRBJ1-3, with a tentative D call TRBD1 (5 bases). Germline assignment: CDR1 MNHNS and CDR2 SASEGT. With 4 bases removed from V and 4 bases from J, the gap between germline ends came to 17 bases. The CDR3 has 16 residues. CDR3 nucleotide sequence: TGTGCCAGCAGTGGATTCGGCAGGGCGTCCGGAAACACCATATATTTT. The encoded protein is CASSGFGRASGNTIYF.

V is TRBV5-6 and J is TRBJ2-1; possibly TRBD2 for D (6 bases). Germline V gives CDR1 SGHDT, CDR2 YYEEEE. This CDR3 spans 14 amino acids. Trimming removed 6 bases from V and 6 bases from J, with 16 bases in between. The DNA for the CDR3 is TGTGCCAGCACACTCTTTCCCGGGGGCAATGAGCAGTTCTTC. This codes for CASTLFPGGNEQFF.

The chain has TRBV19 and TRBJ1-2; D remains ambiguous. This CDR3 spans 14 amino acids. Germline CDR1 is LNHDA and CDR2 is SQIVND (reference sequence). V was cut by 7 bases and J by 3 bases, with 15 bases left in between. CDR3 DNA: TGTGCCAGTACTAAAACAGCGCAGTACTATGGCTACACCTTC. Translating it yields CASTKTAQYYGYTF.

The CDR3 DNA sequence: TGTGCCAGCAGTAGAGGGGCGGTGGGCAATCAGCCCCAGCATTTT. Its translation: CASSRGAVGNQPQHF. This chain joins TRBV27 and TRBJ1-5, with D perhaps matching TRBD1 (5 bases). Trimming left V 5 bases short and J 2 bases short, with 13 bases between. Germline V gene lookup returns CDR1 MNHEY and CDR2 SMNVEV (reference sequence). The CDR3 is 15 amino acids.

V is TRBV7-9 and J is TRBJ2-7; TRBD2 is a possible D gene (5 bases). The CDR3 totals 14 residues. From germline, CDR1 is SEHNR and CDR2 FQNEAQ (reference sequence). V shed 1 base and J shed 4 bases, with 11 bases lying between them. CDR3 bases: TGTGCCAGCAGCTTAGGGGGAGCCCAGTACGAGCAGTACTTC. It specifies CASSLGGAQYEQYF. The entire variable domain, with the rest obtained from reference TRBV7-9 and TRBJ2-7, is as follows: DTGVSQNPRHKITKRGQNVTFRCDPISEHNRLYWYRQTLGQGPEFLTYFQNEAQLEKSRLLSDRFSAERPKGSFSTLEIQRTEQGDSAMYLCASSLGGAQYEQYFGPGTRLTVT.

The rearrangement links TRBV2 to TRBJ1-2; weak D call: TRBD1 (5 bases). This CDR3 comprises 13 residues. Germline values: CDR1 SNHLY, CDR2 FYNNEI. V dropped 6 bases and J dropped 4 bases, with 12 bases sitting between them. In DNA, the CDR3 is TGTGCCAGCAGCCCGGGGCAGGTCTATGGCTACACCTTC. The encoded protein is CASSPGQVYGYTF.

This chain links TRBV7-3 with TRBJ2-3, with 10 bases lining up with TRBD2. Germline trimming cut 1 base from V and 1 base from J; bases unmatched to any gene: 11. Germline assignment: CDR1 SGHTA and CDR2 FQGTGA. This CDR3 is built from 19 residues. CDR3 in amino acids: CASSLRGLAGEGGTDTQYF. In DNA form, the CDR3 reads TGTGCCAGCAGCTTAAGGGGTCTAGCGGGGGAAGGTGGCACAGATACGCAGTATTTT.

The chain is built from TRBV4-3 and TRBJ1-2, with 8 bases that match TRBD1. Germline V lookup: CDR1 LGHNA, CDR2 YSLEER. There are 14 residues in the CDR3. V lost 2 bases and J lost 5; bases outside the gene matches: 4. DNA of the CDR3: TGCGCCAGCAGCCAACCAGGGACAGGTTATGGCTACACCTTC. Residues: CASSQPGTGYGYTF.

This chain joins TRBV28 and TRBJ1-1; D unclear. The CDR3 has 11 amino acids. The germline CDR1 and CDR2 sequences are MDHEN and SYDVKM. Trimming removed 2 bases from V and 5 bases from J, with 3 bases in between. CDR3 region: CASSLQTEAFF. The CDR3 nucleotides read TGTGCCAGCAGTTTACAGACTGAAGCTTTCTTT.

A few counts support this clone. The rearrangement links TRBV9 to TRBJ2-1, with no clear D. The germline CDR1 and CDR2 sequences are SGDLS and YYNGEE. Trimming pared 1 base from V and 7 bases from J, leaving 9 bases between. This CDR3 is built from 13 residues. CDR3 in amino acids: CASSVRTDNEQFF. The CDR3 DNA is TGTGCCAGCAGCGTAAGAACCGATAATGAGCAGTTCTTC.

The chain recombines TRBV29-1 with TRBJ2-7, with 7 bases identical to TRBD1. After removal of 0 bases from V and 3 bases from J, the junction contained 5 bases not matched to a gene. This CDR3 has 14 amino acids. CDR1 and CDR2 from the germline V gene are SQVTM and ANQGSEA. The CDR3 protein is CSVEDSTGVYEQYF. The CDR3 DNA sequence: TGCAGCGTTGAAGATTCTACAGGGGTCTACGAGCAGTACTTC.

This chain connects TRBV6-5 to TRBJ1-5; D unresolved. The germline gives CDR1 MNHEY, CDR2 SVGAGI. V lost 5 bases and J lost 10, with 18 bases in between. The CDR3 consists of 14 residues. In DNA form, the CDR3 reads TGTGCCAGCAGTCCGGTAGGCCGGGAGGGCCCCCAGCATTTT. Translated, it gives CASSPVGREGPQHF.

The chain is built from TRBV14 and TRBJ1-1, with 8 bases aligning to TRBD1. V lost 3 bases and J lost 0; bases outside the gene matches: 3. Germline V gene data show CDR1 as SGHDN and CDR2 as FVKESK. CDR3 length equals 15 residues. Written as DNA, the CDR3 is TGTGCCAGCAGCCAGAGGGACAGGTTGAACACTGAAGCTTTCTTT. As protein: CASSQRDRLNTEAFF. Combining the CDR3 with reference TRBV14 and TRBJ1-1 gives the whole variable domain EAGVTQFPSHSVIEKGQTVTLRCDPISGHDNLYWYRRVMGKEIKFLLHFVKESKQDESGMPNNRFLAERTGGTYSTLKVQPAELEDSGVYFCASSQRDRLNTEAFFGQGTRLTVV.

V is TRBV5-1 and J is TRBJ2-7; tentative D call: TRBD2 (6 bases). With 4 bases removed from V and 5 bases from J, the gap between germline ends came to 13 bases. The CDR3 loop spans 13 amino acids. In germline, CDR1 is SGHRS, CDR2 YFSETQ. CDR3 DNA sequence: TGCGCCAGCAGCCCGGGACTGATAAACGAGCAGTACTTC. It translates to CASSPGLINEQYF.

The chain joins TRBV27 to TRBJ1-1, with a tentative D call TRBD1 (5 bases). This CDR3 is built from 18 residues. Per germline, CDR1 MNHEY and CDR2 SMNVEV (reference sequence). V lost 4 bases to trimming and J lost 0 bases, with 21 bases between them. The CDR3 DNA reads TGTGCCAGCAGTTCTATCTTACCTATCCGGGGGGTGAACACTGAAGCTTTCTTT. Its protein product is CASSSILPIRGVNTEAFF.

The V call is TRBV6-5, the J call TRBJ1-1; tentatively, D is TRBD1 (6 bases). With 4 bases removed from V and 6 bases from J, the gap between germline ends came to 12 bases. Germline V gene lookup returns CDR1 MNHEY and CDR2 SVGAGI. The CDR3 consists of 13 residues. The CDR3 DNA reads TGTGCCAGCAGTTCCAGGGGCGGCGCTGAAGCTTTCTTT. It is translated as CASSSRGGAEAFF.

The V and J genes are TRBV6-6 and TRBJ1-2; 8 bases are a match to TRBD1. With 4 bases clipped from V and 3 bases from J, the junction kept 1 base outside the gene matches. The CDR3 extends over 13 amino acids. Germline CDR1 MNHNY, CDR2 SVGAGI (reference sequence). The CDR3 DNA reads as TGTGCCAGCAGTTCGGACAGGGACTATGGCTACACCTTC. It translates to CASSSDRDYGYTF.